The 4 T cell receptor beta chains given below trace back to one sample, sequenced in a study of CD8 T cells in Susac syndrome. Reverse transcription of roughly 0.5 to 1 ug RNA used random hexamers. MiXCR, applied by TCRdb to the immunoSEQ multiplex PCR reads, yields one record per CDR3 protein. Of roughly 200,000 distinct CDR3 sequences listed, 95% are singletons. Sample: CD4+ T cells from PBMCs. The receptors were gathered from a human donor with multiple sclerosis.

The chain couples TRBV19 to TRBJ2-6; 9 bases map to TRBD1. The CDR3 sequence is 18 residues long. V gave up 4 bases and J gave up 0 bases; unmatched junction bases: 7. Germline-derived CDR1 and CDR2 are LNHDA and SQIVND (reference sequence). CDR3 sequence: CASSTIGTGNSGANVLTF. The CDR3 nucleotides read TGTGCCAGTAGTACAATTGGGACAGGGAACTCTGGGGCCAACGTCCTGACTTTC.

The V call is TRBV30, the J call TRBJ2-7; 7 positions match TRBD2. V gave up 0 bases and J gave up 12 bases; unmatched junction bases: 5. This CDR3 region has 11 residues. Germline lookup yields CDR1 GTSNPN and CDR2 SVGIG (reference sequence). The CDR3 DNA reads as TGTGCCTGGAGTGTAAGCGGGGCTGGGTACTTC. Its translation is CAWSVSGAGYF.

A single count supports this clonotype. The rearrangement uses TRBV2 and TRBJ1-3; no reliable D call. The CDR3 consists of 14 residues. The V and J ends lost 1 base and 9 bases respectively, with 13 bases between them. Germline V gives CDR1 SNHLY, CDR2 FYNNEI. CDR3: CASSEDTGYGTIYF. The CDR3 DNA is TGTGCCAGCAGTGAAGACACGGGTTATGGCACCATATATTTT.

DNA of the CDR3: TGTGCCAGCAGCTCTGGGACGATTATGAGGTACTTC. This encodes CASSSGTIMRYF. The rearrangement links TRBV7-2 to TRBJ2-7, with D perhaps given as TRBD1 or TRBD2 (5 bases each). V was clipped by 4 bases and J by 12 bases, with 16 bases between them. This CDR3 contains 12 residues. Germline V gives CDR1 SGHTA, CDR2 FQGNSA.